A selection of T cell receptor beta chains follows, all from one sample in a study of cytomegalovirus exposure and HLA in healthy donors. TCRdb's table, derived via immunoSEQ multiplex PCR, lists solely in-frame clones and lacks some. The table includes over 45,000 clones, about 88% detected once. The sample consisted of PBMCs. The source of these receptors is a woman aged 25 to 39 in good health and CMV-seronegative. The CDR3 runs from the conserved cysteine through the conserved F or W. The D gene is left open where the match is weak. The size field is filled for only some rows; it gives once, few, many or a size class.

D gene	V gene	clone size	J gene	CDR3 DNA	CDR3 protein
.	TRBV6-1	.	TRBJ2-3	TGTGCCAGCAGCGGGATCTCGGATCGAGATACGCAGTATTTT	CASSGISDRDTQYF
TRBD1	TRBV13	.	TRBJ1-4	TGTGCCAGCAGCCCACAGGGGGCTAATGAAAAACTGTTTTTT	CASSPQGANEKLFF
.	TRBV6-5	.	TRBJ1-5	TGTGCCAGCAGTTACTCGAGCTTTAGCAATCAGCCCCAGCATTTT	CASSYSSFSNQPQHF
.	TRBV4-2	.	TRBJ2-1	TGTGCCAGCAGCCAAGATTATAATCTGGGTCTAGCGGACAGCTCCTACAATGAGCAGTTCTTC	CASSQDYNLGLADSSYNEQFF
TRBD1	TRBV6-5	.	TRBJ1-2	TGTGCCAGCAGTTTGACAGGGGGCGTCAATGGCTACACCTTC	CASSLTGGVNGYTF
TRBD2	TRBV29-1	.	TRBJ2-5	TGCAGCGTTATCCCTAGCGGAACCATGTGGGAGACCCAGTACTTC	CSVIPSGTMWETQYF
.	TRBV9	.	TRBJ2-3	TGTGCCAGCAGCGGAGCCACTAGCACAGATACGCAGTATTTT	CASSGATSTDTQYF
TRBD2	TRBV6-1	few	TRBJ2-7	TGTGCCAGCACGCTAGCGGGAGAACCCACCTACGAGCAGTACTTC	CASTLAGEPTYEQYF
TRBD2	TRBV2	once	TRBJ2-3	TGTGCCAGCAGGATAGCGGGAGGTTCAGATACGCAGTATTTT	CASRIAGGSDTQYF
TRBD1	TRBV9	.	TRBJ2-7	TGTGCCAGCAGCCCCCGAGACAGGGCCTACGAGCAGTACTTC	CASSPRDRAYEQYF
.	TRBV11-3	medium-sized	TRBJ2-5	TGCGCCAGCAGCCCGGGGACAATGGAGACCCAGTACTTC	CASSPGTMETQYF
TRBD1	TRBV9	few	TRBJ2-3	TGTGCCAGCAGCGTAAACCCGGGGGAGGACAGGGGAGATACGCAGTATTTT	CASSVNPGEDRGDTQYF
TRBD2	TRBV7-9	few	TRBJ2-7	TGTGCCAGCAGCTTAAGCACTAGCGGGAGAGAAGTCTACGAGCAGTACTTC	CASSLSTSGREVYEQYF
TRBD2	TRBV29-1	.	TRBJ2-1	TGCAGCGTTTCATCCCGACTAGCGGGAGAGGGTGAGCAGTTCTTC	CSVSSRLAGEGEQFF
.	TRBV28	.	TRBJ1-4	TGTGCCACCGGTACAGGATTTGGTGGAAAACTGTTTTTT	CATGTGFGGKLFF
.	TRBV27	.	TRBJ2-3	TGTGCCAGCAGTAGAAAAGCGGCCCCCTCCACAGATACGCAGTATTTT	CASSRKAAPSTDTQYF
.	TRBV13	.	TRBJ2-7	TGTGCCAGCAGCTTAGACCCGGGGACTGGCTCCTACGAGCAGTACTTC	CASSLDPGTGSYEQYF
TRBD2	TRBV6-1	once	TRBJ2-1	TGTGCCAGTCATACGAGCGGGACCTACAATGAGCAGTTCTTC	CASHTSGTYNEQFF
TRBD2	TRBV11-2	.	TRBJ2-7	TGTGCCAGCAGCCCGCACCGAACTAGCGTCTACGAGCAGTACTTC	CASSPHRTSVYEQYF
.	TRBV6-5	.	TRBJ2-2	TGTGCCAGCAGTTACCCGGGACTGAGCACCGGGGAGCTGTTTTTT	CASSYPGLSTGELFF
.	TRBV10-1	.	TRBJ2-3	TGCGCCAGCAGCATACTAGGGACAGATACGCAGTATTTT	CASSILGTDTQYF
.	TRBV5-3	.	TRBJ2-7	TGTGCCAGAAGCTTGGTACAGGGCAAGAACTACGAGCAGTACTTC	CARSLVQGKNYEQYF
.	TRBV30	.	TRBJ1-4	TGTGCCTGGAGATTACAGGCAACTAATGAAAAACTGTTTTTT	CAWRLQATNEKLFF
TRBD1	TRBV5-1	once	TRBJ1-1	TGCGCCACACGCCCTGGACAGGGAGAGAACACTGAAGCTTTCTTT	CATRPGQGENTEAFF
TRBD1	TRBV27	.	TRBJ2-2	TGTGCCAGCAGTTTAGAGGACAGGGGAAGGAACACCGGGGAGCTGTTTTTT	CASSLEDRGRNTGELFF
TRBD2	TRBV6-5	.	TRBJ2-1	TGTGCCAGCAGTTACTCGGGACTAGCGGGATATTATGAGCAGTTCTTC	CASSYSGLAGYYEQFF
.	TRBV4-1	once	TRBJ1-1	TGCGCCAGCGGGGCCTTGGAGAACACTGAAGCTTTCTTT	CASGALENTEAFF
.	TRBV9	.	TRBJ2-7	TGTGCCAGCAGCGTAGATGGAGCGGTGAGCTCCTACGAGCAGTACTTC	CASSVDGAVSSYEQYF
.	TRBV18	once	TRBJ1-2	TGTGCCAGCTCTGAGAGAGGGGGAAATGGCTACACCTTC	CASSERGGNGYTF
.	TRBV28	.	TRBJ1-5	TGTGCCAGCGGGAAAATGGGGGGAATTCAGCCCCAGCATTTT	CASGKMGGIQPQHF
TRBD2	TRBV4-3	few	TRBJ2-3	TGCGCCAGCAGCCAAGCCCCTGGGGTAGCGGGTAGCACAGATACGCAGTATTTT	CASSQAPGVAGSTDTQYF
.	TRBV27	.	TRBJ1-2	TGTGCCACCACCCGCAGGGTAGGGGGTCCGGATGGCTACACCTTC	CATTRRVGGPDGYTF
TRBD2	TRBV27	.	TRBJ2-6	TGTGCCAGCAGACTCTCGAATGGACTAGCGGGAGGTGGCTCTGGGGCCAACGTCCTGACTTTC	CASRLSNGLAGGGSGANVLTF
.	TRBV18	.	TRBJ2-7	TGTGCCAGCTCACCACCCGCCGGCCTAGCGAACTACGAGCAGTACTTC	CASSPPAGLANYEQYF
TRBD2	TRBV4-3	.	TRBJ2-1	TGCGCCAGCAGCCAAGACATAGCGGGAGCGGGTTCCTACAATGAGCAGTTCTTC	CASSQDIAGAGSYNEQFF
.	TRBV2	.	TRBJ2-3	TGTGCCAGCACCCCTCGAGGGAGCGTCACAGATACGCAGTATTTT	CASTPRGSVTDTQYF
.	TRBV20-1	.	TRBJ1-2	TGCAGTGCTGTTCAGTATGGCTACACCTTC	CSAVQYGYTF
.	TRBV27	.	TRBJ1-1	TGTGCCAGCAGTTCATGGAGCACTGAAGCTTTCTTT	CASSSWSTEAFF
TRBD2	TRBV15	.	TRBJ2-1	TGTGCCACCAGCAGAGTGGCGGGAGGGGGGGATGAGCAGTTCTTC	CATSRVAGGGDEQFF
.	TRBV7-2	once	TRBJ2-7	TGTGCCAGCAGCTTGGGACAAAACTACGAGCAGTACTTC	CASSLGQNYEQYF
.	TRBV4-1	.	TRBJ2-1	TGCGCCAGCAGCGATATCACCCGGGGGGAGCAGTTCTTC	CASSDITRGEQFF
.	TRBV28	.	TRBJ2-7	TGTGCCAGCAGTTTATTCAGTCAGTCCTACGAGCAGTACTTC	CASSLFSQSYEQYF
TRBD2	TRBV11-2	.	TRBJ2-1	TGTGCCAGCAGCTTAGAGTACCGCGGGAGGGCTCGTGAGCAGTTCTTC	CASSLEYRGRAREQFF
TRBD2	TRBV4-3	.	TRBJ2-2	TGCGCCAGCAGCCCTATGACTAGCGGGAAGGTCGGGGAGCTGTTTTTT	CASSPMTSGKVGELFF
.	TRBV4-1	.	TRBJ2-7	TGCGCCAGCAGCCAAGAGGCAGGGGGGATCGGCTACGAGCAGTACTTC	CASSQEAGGIGYEQYF
TRBD2	TRBV9	few	TRBJ2-7	TGTGCCAGCAGCGTAGATGGCCTAGCGGAAATCTACGAGCAGTACTTC	CASSVDGLAEIYEQYF
.	TRBV28	.	TRBJ1-1	TGTGCCAGCCGACTCATTCGGGGGGGCACTGAAGCTTTCTTT	CASRLIRGGTEAFF
TRBD1	TRBV6-5	.	TRBJ1-1	TGTGCCAGCACCAACCCCAGGGGGACTGAAGCTTTCTTT	CASTNPRGTEAFF
.	TRBV7-3	few	TRBJ1-5	TGTGCCAGCAGCTCCGGGGGGGCCAGCAATCAGCCCCAGCATTTT	CASSSGGASNQPQHF
.	TRBV28	few	TRBJ2-7	TGTGCCAGCAGTTTAGCCGTCCTCGGGAGCTCCTACGAGCAGTACTTC	CASSLAVLGSSYEQYF
.	TRBV6-1	once	TRBJ2-7	TGTGCCATCCGGAGCAGATCCTACGAGCAGTACTTC	CAIRSRSYEQYF
.	TRBV27	.	TRBJ2-2	TGTGCCAGCAGTCCCGGCGCGGCCGGGGAGCTGTTTTTT	CASSPGAAGELFF